Below are 25 T cell receptor beta chains sequenced from a single sample in a study of blood T cell repertoires in COVID-19. Assay: immunoSEQ multiplex PCR; the TCRdb copy retains only in-frame clones and omits some. The repertoire consists of about 67,000 clones, with around 87% occurring once and the leading ten covering just over 8%. The sequenced sample consisted of peripheral blood. The receptors come from a man aged 45-65 years with active COVID-19.

J is TRBJ2-6 and V is TRBV3-1 (or the pseudogene TRBV3-2); no reliable D call. This CDR3 is built from 18 residues. Germline loops: CDR1 LGHDT, CDR2 YNNKEL (reference sequence). V shed 5 bases and J shed 10 bases, with 27 bases lying between them. The DNA for the CDR3 is TGTGCCAGCAGCACCAGCCACACCCTTCACAAAGTCGGGAACGTCCTGACTTTC. As protein: CASSTSHTLHKVGNVLTF.

The chain links TRBV5-1 to TRBJ2-1, with D possibly TRBD1 on 6 matching bases. Germline-derived CDR1 and CDR2 are SGHRS and YFSETQ. V was trimmed by 0 bases and J by 5 bases, leaving 9 bases between them. This CDR3 has 14 amino acids. In DNA, the CDR3 is TGCGCCAGCAGCTTGGACAGGGCCAACAATGAGCAGTTCTTC. It is translated as CASSLDRANNEQFF.

The rearrangement joins TRBV5-1 to TRBJ2-6; D gene unclear. The CDR3 extends over 16 amino acids. Germline V lookup: CDR1 SGHRS, CDR2 YFSETQ. The V and J ends lost 0 bases and 0 bases respectively, with 7 bases between them. The CDR3 DNA reads TGCGCCAGCAGCTTGGCTCCCAGCTCTGGGGCCAACGTCCTGACTTTC. Translated: CASSLAPSSGANVLTF.

V and J are TRBV6-1 and TRBJ1-4; D uncertain. Trimming removed 2 bases from V and 2 bases from J, with 9 bases in between. This CDR3 is built from 15 residues. CDR1 is MNHNS and CDR2 is SASEGT in the germline V gene. In DNA form, the CDR3 reads TGTGCCAGCAGTGAATTGTGGCAGACTAATGAAAAACTGTTTTTT. Translating gives CASSELWQTNEKLFF.

The CDR3 region has the DNA TGTGCCAGCAGTTCCGGACGGGACACAACCTCTGGGGCCAACGTCCTGACTTTC. As protein: CASSSGRDTTSGANVLTF. The J gene is TRBJ2-6, the V gene TRBV27, with D possibly being TRBD1 (6 bases). The CDR3 is 18 amino acids. Germline CDR1 and CDR2: MNHEY and SMNVEV (reference sequence). V was shortened by 4 bases and J by 0 bases, with 16 bases between the two germline ends.

The chain employs TRBV14 and TRBJ1-2; 7 bases are a match to TRBD1. Germline CDR1 and CDR2: SGHDN and FVKESK. With V trimmed by 3 bases and J by 4 bases, 5 bases remained unmatched. This CDR3 region has 14 residues. The CDR3 DNA sequence: TGTGCCAGCAGCCAGACGACAGGGATCTATGGCTACACCTTC. It specifies CASSQTTGIYGYTF.

The rearrangement links TRBV5-4 to TRBJ2-1; 8 bases fit TRBD2. The CDR3 consists of 15 residues. Germline V gene data show CDR1 as SGHNT and CDR2 as YYREEE (reference sequence). V trimming: 1 base; J trimming: 8 bases; junction bases outside the gene matches: 8. CDR3: CASSLIGGAGDEQFF. The CDR3 bases are TGTGCCAGCAGCTTGATCGGGGGGGCGGGTGATGAGCAGTTCTTC. The variable domain in full, with the rest retrieved from reference TRBV5-4 and TRBJ2-1, is ETGVTQSPTHLIKTRGQQVTLRCSSQSGHNTVSWYQQALGQGPQFIFQYYREEENGRGNFPPRFSGLQFPNYSSELNVNALELDDSALYLCASSLIGGAGDEQFFGPGTRLTVL.

This clone was seen just once. The chain is built from TRBV15 and TRBJ1-1; a weak D match, TRBD1 (6 bases). CDR3 size: 14 residues. Trimming shortened V by 5 bases and J by 1 base, and 11 bases separated the two germline ends. Germline V CDR1 and CDR2: LNHNV, YYDKDF (reference sequence). The CDR3 DNA reads TGTGCCACCAGCCTACGGACAGAGAACACTGAAGCTTTCTTT. Translating it yields CATSLRTENTEAFF.

The chain joins TRBV4-3 to TRBJ2-4, with 8 bases aligning to TRBD1. The V and J ends lost 4 bases and 3 bases, in that order; junction bases with no gene match: 17. The CDR3 consists of 19 residues. Germline V CDR1 and CDR2: LGHNA, YSLEER. The chain's CDR3 is CASSPRAGGLGVGKNIQYF. In nucleotides, the CDR3 is TGCGCCAGCAGCCCTCGAGCAGGGGGCTTGGGGGTTGGCAAAAACATTCAGTACTTC.

The chain joins TRBV3-1 (or the pseudogene TRBV3-2) to TRBJ2-3; 7 positions agree with TRBD2. V gave up 0 bases and J gave up 8 bases; unmatched junction bases: 11. The CDR3 totals 16 residues. The germline gives CDR1 LGHDT, CDR2 YNNKEL (reference sequence). Here the CDR3 DNA reads TGTGCCAGCAGCCAAGATCCAGACCGGGACTATCCTACGCAGTATTTT. Translated, it gives CASSQDPDRDYPTQYF.

CDR3 in DNA: TGTGCCAGCAGTTATACAGGGGACGGCTACACCTTC. This sequence encodes CASSYTGDGYTF. The rearrangement links TRBV6-2 or TRBV6-3 to TRBJ1-2; 7 positions agree with TRBD1. The J segment lost 8 bases and the V segment lost 3 bases, leaving 3 bases of the junction unmatched. The CDR3 extends over 12 amino acids. Germline V gene sequence: CDR1 MNHEY, CDR2 SVGEGT.

The gene calls are TRBV7-2 and TRBJ1-6; weak D call: TRBD1 (5 bases). The V and J ends lost 4 bases and 10 bases respectively, with 20 bases between them. There are 16 residues in the CDR3. Germline loops: CDR1 SGHTA, CDR2 FQGNSA. For the CDR3, the DNA is TGTGCCAGCAGCTCGAGCAAGGGGCCCATAAGATCACCCCTCCACTTT. Its protein product is CASSSSKGPIRSPLHF.

This clone was counted only a few times. This chain connects TRBV25-1 to TRBJ1-1, with TRBD1 matching over 9 bases. Germline values: CDR1 MGHDK, CDR2 SYGVNS. Germline trimming cut 6 bases from V and 8 bases from J; bases unmatched to any gene: 22. This CDR3 spans 18 amino acids. CDR3 nucleotides: TGTGCCAGCAGGAGGGGGACAGGGAATGGGGTTTCGGTGAAAGAAGCTTTCTTT. This encodes CASRRGTGNGVSVKEAFF.

The genes are TRBV11-3 and TRBJ2-3; a weak D match, TRBD1 (5 bases). Germline CDR1 and CDR2: SGHNT and YENEEA. Deletions cut 1 base from V and 5 bases from J, with 10 bases between. This CDR3 comprises 14 residues. DNA for the CDR3: TGTGCCAGCAGCTTAGCAGGGTCAAGAGATACGCAGTATTTT. This codes for CASSLAGSRDTQYF.

This clone appeared a single time. This sequence joins TRBV6-2 or TRBV6-3 and TRBJ1-2; TRBD1 matches 9 bases. The CDR3 runs 14 residues. V shed 5 bases, J shed 7 bases, and the junction held 8 bases outside the gene matches. The germline V gene encodes CDR1 MNHEY and CDR2 SVGEGT. In DNA form, the CDR3 reads TGTGCCAGCAGTGACCCCGACAGGGGGGTTGGCTACACCTTC. This translates into CASSDPDRGVGYTF.

This chain links TRBV5-1 with TRBJ2-3, with a possible D match to TRBD2 (5 bases). CDR1 is SGHRS and CDR2 is YFSETQ in the germline V gene. The length of the CDR3 is 13 residues. The ends were cut back, 3 bases at V and 5 bases at J, with 10 bases in the middle. CDR3 sequence reads: CASSSILGDTQYF. CDR3 nucleotides: TGCGCCAGCAGCTCTATACTAGGAGATACGCAGTATTTT.

The chain employs TRBV12-3 or TRBV12-4 and TRBJ1-2, with 7 bases aligning to TRBD1. V trimming: 5 bases; J trimming: 7 bases; junction bases outside the gene matches: 4. The CDR3 is made up of 12 amino acids. The CDR3 here is CASSDRASGYTF. The CDR3 bases are TGTGCCAGCAGTGACAGGGCCTCTGGCTACACCTTC.

This sequence joins TRBV12-3 or TRBV12-4 and TRBJ2-1; D possibly corresponds to TRBD2 (5 bases). This CDR3 has 11 amino acids. This chain's CDR3 is CAVRLANEQFF. DNA for the CDR3: TGTGCAGTACGGCTAGCCAATGAGCAGTTCTTC.

Here the CDR3 reads CASSLLGRGINNEQFF. DNA for the CDR3: TGTGCCAGCAGTCTACTGGGGCGGGGGATAAATAATGAGCAGTTCTTC. The chain has TRBV14 and TRBJ2-1; 7 bases are a match to TRBD2. The CDR3 has 16 amino acids. The V and J ends lost 6 bases and 7 bases, in that order; junction bases with no gene match: 15. Germline CDR1 reads SGHDN; CDR2 reads FVKESK.

V gene TRBV24-1 combines with J gene TRBJ2-5; 9 nucleotides line up with TRBD1. The CDR3 spans 13 residues. V was clipped by 9 bases and J by 5 bases; unmatched bases: 6. Germline assignment: CDR1 KGHDR and CDR2 SFDVKD. Here the CDR3 reads CATEDRGEETQYF. CDR3 coding DNA: TGTGCCACCGAGGACAGGGGCGAGGAGACCCAGTACTTC.

The gene calls are TRBV18 and TRBJ1-1, with TRBD1 matching over 7 bases. Germline loops: CDR1 KGHSH, CDR2 LQKENI. The CDR3 consists of 15 residues. The ends lost 3 bases at V and 5 bases at J; junction bases unmatched: 9. The CDR3 loop is CASSPWTGSGTEAFF. CDR3 coding DNA: TGTGCCAGCTCACCCTGGACAGGCTCGGGGACTGAAGCTTTCTTT.

This rearrangement joins TRBV5-8 to TRBJ1-2; a weak D match, TRBD1 (5 bases). V lost 4 bases and J lost 2, with 18 bases in between. This CDR3 has 16 residues. Germline CDR1 and CDR2: SGHTS and YDEGEE. The DNA of the CDR3 is TGTGCCAGCAGCCCTGATGAGGTCAGGGTGAACTATGGCTACACCTTC. Its protein product is CASSPDEVRVNYGYTF.

The chain couples TRBV9 to TRBJ1-5; 8 bases map to TRBD1. The CDR3 has 16 residues. V lost 6 bases, J lost 0 bases, and 8 bases stayed unmatched. Germline CDR1 and CDR2: SGDLS and YYNGEE. CDR3 DNA sequence: TGTGCCAGCACCCCGGACAGGGCCTATAGCAATCAGCCCCAGCATTTT. Protein: CASTPDRAYSNQPQHF.

The CDR3 reads CASREDWGQETQYF. Here the CDR3 DNA reads TGTGCCAGCAGAGAGGACTGGGGTCAAGAGACCCAGTACTTC. The V call is TRBV6-6, the J call TRBJ2-5, with a possible D match to TRBD2 (5 bases). This CDR3 has 14 amino acids. V lost 6 bases to trimming and J lost 2 bases, with 13 bases between them. Germline V lookup: CDR1 MNHNY, CDR2 SVGAGI (reference sequence).

The chain uses TRBV19 and TRBJ1-6; D perhaps matches TRBD1 (6 bases). The germline V and J ends were trimmed by 8 bases and 11 bases, with 19 bases remaining between them. The CDR3 length is 14 residues. The V gene's germline CDR1 is LNHDA and CDR2 SQIVND (reference sequence). CDR3 loop: CASEAQGLGAPLHF. CDR3 bases: TGTGCCAGTGAGGCACAGGGTCTAGGTGCACCCCTCCACTTT. Full variable domain (remainder filled in from reference TRBV19 and TRBJ1-6): DGGITQSPKYLFRKEGQNVTLSCEQNLNHDAMYWYRQDPGQGLRLIYYSQIVNDFQKGDIAEGYSVSREKKESFPLTVTSAQKNPTAFYLCASEAQGLGAPLHFGNGTRLTVT.